The 10 T cell receptor beta chains below all came from one sample that was sequenced in a study of cytomegalovirus exposure and HLA in healthy donors. Primers included in the PCR were 60 Vbeta and 13 Jbeta primers. Produced via immunoSEQ multiplex PCR; TCRdb's table is partial and in-frame only. Here the sample spans 100,000 to 150,000 clones, just under 80% being singletons. The sequencing sample was made of PBMCs. The receptor set was obtained from a woman between 35 and 50 years old in good health and CMV-seronegative.

As regards this clone: A junction boundary mismatches the germline segment, possibly from a read error. The rearrangement uses TRBV28 and TRBJ1-3; D not certain. The CDR3 extends over 14 amino acids. The germline CDR1 and CDR2 sequences are MDHEN and SYDVKM. The CDR3 DNA reads TGTGCCAGCAGTTTACTGGGCTCTGGAACCACCATATATTTT. This encodes CASSLLGSGTTIYF. Based on the CDR3 plus reference TRBV28 and TRBJ1-3, the full variable domain is DVKVTQSSRYLVKRTGEKVFLECVQDMDHENMFWYRQDPGLGLRLIYFSYDVKMKEKGDIPEGYSVSREKKERFSLILESASTNQTSMYLCASSLLGSGTTIYFGEGSWLTVV.

This clone was detected once. The J gene is TRBJ2-1, the V gene TRBV29-1; TRBD2 aligns across 10 bases. V gave up 6 bases and J gave up 3 bases; unmatched junction bases: 17. The CDR3 length is 18 residues. The germline CDR1 and CDR2 sequences are SQVTM and ANQGSEA. The CDR3 nucleotides are TGCAGCGTCACCGGGTTAAAGCGGGGGGGCAATTACTACAATGAGCAGTTCTTC. This translates into CSVTGLKRGGNYYNEQFF.

The chain carries TRBV7-2 and TRBJ2-1, with 11 bases lining up with TRBD1. V trimming: 4 bases; J trimming: 11 bases; junction bases outside the gene matches: 13. The germline V gene has CDR1 SGHTA and CDR2 FQGNSA. The CDR3 sequence is 16 residues long. CDR3 in DNA: TGTGCCAGCAGCTCAACCGGGACAGGGGGGGTGAGAAAGCAGTTCTTC. It translates to CASSSTGTGGVRKQFF.

This chain links TRBV12-2 with TRBJ2-7; the D call of TRBD2 is as the table states it, not checked on the DNA. TRBV12-2 is recorded as a pseudogene. CDR3 size: 15 residues. DNA of the CDR3: TGTGCAAGTCGCTTAGCTGTGTCGAGAAGCTACGAGCAGTACTTC. It codes for CASRLAVSRSYEQYF.

The chain joins TRBV29-1 to TRBJ2-3; perhaps TRBD2 as D (5 bases). The CDR3 contains 16 residues. Trimming took off 5 bases at V and 2 bases at J, with 20 bases between the two ends. Germline CDR1 is SQVTM and CDR2 is ANQGSEA. Here the CDR3 reads CSVPARGRLPTDTQYF. In DNA form, the CDR3 reads TGCAGCGTTCCCGCCCGAGGGCGCCTCCCCACAGATACGCAGTATTTT.

V gene TRBV19 combines with J gene TRBJ1-1; D uncertain. V gave up 3 bases and J gave up 0 bases, with 8 bases separating them. The germline CDR1 and CDR2 sequences are LNHDA and SQIVND (reference sequence). The CDR3 is 14 amino acids. The CDR3 DNA is TGTGCCAGTAGTATCAAACATCTGAACACTGAAGCTTTCTTT. This gives the protein CASSIKHLNTEAFF.

This chain connects TRBV6-5 to TRBJ2-1; 12 nucleotides line up with TRBD1. The germline V gene has CDR1 MNHEY and CDR2 SVGAGI. Losses at the gene ends were 7 bases for V and 6 bases for J; bases not matched to a gene: 4. This CDR3 spans 14 amino acids. CDR3 nucleotides: TGTGCCAGCAAGGGACAGGGGGCCCTCAATGAGCAGTTCTTC. Amino acid sequence: CASKGQGALNEQFF.

The chain joins TRBV11-2 to TRBJ2-7; tentative D call: TRBD1 (5 bases). V was clipped by 5 bases and J by 4 bases, with 9 bases between them. The germline gives CDR1 SGHAT, CDR2 FQNNGV. There are 12 residues in the CDR3. CDR3 in amino acids: CASSIDSYEQYF. The CDR3 bases are TGTGCCAGCAGCATTGACAGTTACGAGCAGTACTTC.

The CDR3 nucleotides are TGTGCCAGCAGTGCGGGCGGTCGGGCCGGCGAGCAGTACTTC. Translation gives CASSAGGRAGEQYF. V usage is TRBV7-3 and J usage is TRBJ2-5; maybe TRBD2 (5 bases). The closer fit of TRBJ2-7 to the DNA end suggests the J call may be wrong. This CDR3 spans 14 amino acids. CDR1 and CDR2 (germline): SGHTA, FQGTGA.

V usage is TRBV5-4 and J usage is TRBJ1-2; possibly TRBD1 for D (5 bases). In germline, CDR1 is SGHNT, CDR2 YYREEE (reference sequence). CDR3 size: 15 residues. V was pared by 0 bases and J by 3 bases, with 12 bases between. The DNA for the CDR3 is TGTGCCAGCAGCTTGGTATCAGGGCTACACTATGGCTACACCTTC. Amino acids: CASSLVSGLHYGYTF.